Following are 9 T cell receptor beta chains from one sample sequenced in a study of T cell clonotyping in hematopoietic cell transplantation. Assay used: immunoSEQ multiplex PCR; TCRdb lists only in-frame clones, some missing. The sample includes about 14,000 clones, around 97% of them seen just once. This material consisted of peripheral blood mononuclear cells, taken 30 days after allogeneic stem cell transplant. All receptors derive from a female patient aged 50-60 years who had an allogeneic stem cell transplant from an unrelated donor, so T cells may come from the graft donor. Some clones in this sample may be carry-over from other donors' samples.

The rearrangement links TRBV19 to TRBJ2-7; D perhaps matches TRBD2 (5 bases). V was cut by 6 bases and J by 3 bases, with 9 bases left in between. CDR1 LNHDA and CDR2 SQIVND come from the germline V gene (reference sequence). This CDR3 is 12 amino acids long. The CDR3 coding sequence is TGTGCCAGTAGAGGCCGGGACTACGAGCAGTACTTC. Its protein product is CASRGRDYEQYF.

The genes are TRBV27 and TRBJ1-5; 9 bases are shared with TRBD1. Germline V CDR1 and CDR2: MNHEY, SMNVEV (reference sequence). Trimming took 4 bases from V and 5 from J; bases not matched to a gene: 9. The CDR3 consists of 16 residues. CDR3 sequence reads: CASSSRTGEKHQPQHF. CDR3 coding DNA: TGTGCCAGCAGTTCGCGGACAGGGGAGAAACATCAGCCCCAGCATTTT.

The J gene is TRBJ2-3, the V gene TRBV6-4; 8 nucleotides line up with TRBD2. V shed 6 bases, J shed 3 bases, and the junction held 5 bases outside the gene matches. This CDR3 contains 14 residues. The germline V gene has CDR1 MRHNA and CDR2 SNTAGT. The DNA of the CDR3 is TGTGCCAGCAGGGCTAGCGGGTATACAGATACGCAGTATTTT. As protein: CASRASGYTDTQYF.

The V call is TRBV9, the J call TRBJ2-3; 15 bases fit TRBD2. The CDR3 totals 17 residues. With 1 base clipped from V and 6 bases from J, the junction kept 6 bases outside the gene matches. Germline V lookup: CDR1 SGDLS, CDR2 YYNGEE. Here the CDR3 reads CASSVQGLAGGLDTQYF. The DNA for the CDR3 is TGTGCCAGCAGCGTACAAGGACTAGCGGGGGGGCTTGATACGCAGTATTTT.

The chain is built from TRBV25-1 and TRBJ1-2, with unresolved D. The CDR3 has 14 amino acids. Germline CDR1 is MGHDK and CDR2 is SYGVNS. Trimming pared 1 base from V and 4 bases from J, leaving 10 bases between. This CDR3 reads CASSESRYLYGYTF. CDR3 coding DNA: TGTGCCAGCAGTGAATCTCGCTATCTCTATGGCTACACCTTC.

The gene calls are TRBV6-4 and TRBJ2-2; D is unclear. The CDR3 has 13 residues. The V end was cut by 2 bases, the J end by 3 bases, with 4 bases between. Germline V CDR1 and CDR2: MRHNA, SNTAGT. CDR3 nucleotides: TGTGCCAGCAGTGACGGGGACACCGGGGAGCTGTTTTTT. It specifies CASSDGDTGELFF.

This chain uses TRBV29-1 with TRBJ1-3; perhaps TRBD1 as D (5 bases). Germline CDR1 reads SQVTM; CDR2 reads ANQGSEA. V lost 4 bases and J 4 bases, leaving 11 bases between the germline ends. The CDR3 extends over 13 amino acids. The chain's CDR3 is CSVGGDGGNTIYF. CDR3 nucleotides: TGCAGCGTTGGGGGGGATGGAGGAAACACCATATATTTT.

The CDR3 DNA sequence: TGTGCCAGCATCCAGCAGCCGAACACCGGGGAGCTGTTTTTT. This sequence encodes CASIQQPNTGELFF. The chain recombines TRBV7-6 with TRBJ2-2; D not certain. Germline V gene lookup returns CDR1 SGHVS and CDR2 FNYEAQ. The CDR3 runs 14 residues. The ends were cut back, 7 bases at V and 0 bases at J, with 9 bases in the middle.

The chain carries TRBV11-1 and TRBJ2-3, with D hard to call. V was shortened by 2 bases and J by 5 bases, with 8 bases between the two germline ends. The germline CDR1 and CDR2 sequences are SGHAT and FQDESV (reference sequence). The CDR3 extends over 13 amino acids. The CDR3 bases are TGTGCCAGCAGCTTATCGAGGCTAGATACGCAGTATTTT. The encoded protein is CASSLSRLDTQYF.